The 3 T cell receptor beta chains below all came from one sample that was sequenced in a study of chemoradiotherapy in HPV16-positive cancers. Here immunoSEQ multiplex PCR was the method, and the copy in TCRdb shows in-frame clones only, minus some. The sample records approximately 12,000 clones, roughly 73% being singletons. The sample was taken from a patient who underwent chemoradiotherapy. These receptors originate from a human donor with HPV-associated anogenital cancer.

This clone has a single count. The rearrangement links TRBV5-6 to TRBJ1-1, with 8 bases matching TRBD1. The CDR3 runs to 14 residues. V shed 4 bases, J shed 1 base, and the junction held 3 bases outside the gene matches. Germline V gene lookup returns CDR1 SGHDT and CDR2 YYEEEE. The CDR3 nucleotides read TGTGCCAGCAGCCCGACAGGGGCGAACACTGAAGCTTTCTTT. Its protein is CASSPTGANTEAFF.

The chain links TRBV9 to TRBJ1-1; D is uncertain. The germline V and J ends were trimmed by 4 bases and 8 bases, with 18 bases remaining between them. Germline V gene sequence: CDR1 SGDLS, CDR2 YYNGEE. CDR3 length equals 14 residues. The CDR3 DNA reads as TGTGCCAGCAGCCGAGACTCGGCTGATAGAGAAGCTTTCTTT. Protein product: CASSRDSADREAFF.

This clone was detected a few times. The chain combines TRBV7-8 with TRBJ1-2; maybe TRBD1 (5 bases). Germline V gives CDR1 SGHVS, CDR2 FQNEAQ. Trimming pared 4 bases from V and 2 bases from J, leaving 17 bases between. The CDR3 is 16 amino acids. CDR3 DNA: TGTGCCAGCAGCTCCCTCGGAGGAGGGGAGAACTATGGCTACACCTTC. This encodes CASSSLGGGENYGYTF.